The rows below give T cell receptor beta chains drawn from one sample of a study of a mutant IDH1 vaccine in newly diagnosed glioma. Method: immunoSEQ multiplex PCR; TCRdb's copy keeps in-frame clones and lacks some. The top ten clones hold roughly 3.6% of a sample with tens of thousands of clones, about 84% of them seen once. What these receptors recognize is not known. The material sequenced was PBMCs, taken from a glioma patient whose treatment included an IDH1 peptide vaccine. The receptors shown here come from a man in his thirties or forties with glioma. CDR3s include the opening cysteine and the closing phenylalanine or tryptophan. D genes are given only for firm matches. Rows may omit the clone size; those that give it use once, few, many or a size class.

d_gene	abundance	j_gene	v_gene	CDR3nt	CDR3aa
.	.	TRBJ2-1	TRBV7-9	TGTGCCAGCAGCTTATCCGTCAGCTCCTACAATGAGCAGTTCTTC	CASSLSVSSYNEQFF
TRBD2	.	TRBJ2-3	TRBV10-3	TGTGCCATCAGTGAGTCGCAGGGACTAGGGAAGGTGGAGGGAGATACGCAGTATTTT	CAISESQGLGKVEGDTQYF
.	.	TRBJ1-3	TRBV7-8	TGTGCCAGCAGCTTTTCTGGAAACACCATATATTTT	CASSFSGNTIYF
.	.	TRBJ2-7	TRBV29-1	TGCAGCGCAGGGGAGGGGGCCCCAACGGAGCAGTACTTC	CSAGEGAPTEQYF
.	.	TRBJ2-1	TRBV20-1	TGCAGTGCTAGGGCCACCAATGAGCAGTTCTTC	CSARATNEQFF
.	.	TRBJ2-1	TRBV7-9	TGTGCCAGCAGCCCCGACTTCTCATTCGGGAGAGGATTGGGTGAGCAGTTCTTC	CASSPDFSFGRGLGEQFF
.	.	TRBJ1-5	TRBV7-6	TGTGCCAGCAGCTTAGGTCTGCGTCAGCCCCAGCATTTT	CASSLGLRQPQHF
TRBD1	.	TRBJ2-7	TRBV5-4	TGTGCCAGCAGCTTGGGGACAGGACAACTGGGGGAGCAGTACTTC	CASSLGTGQLGEQYF
.	.	TRBJ2-7	TRBV4-2	TGTGCCAGCAGCCAAGATAGGGCCCTAGGCGAGCAGTACTTC	CASSQDRALGEQYF
.	.	TRBJ2-1	TRBV21-1	TGTGCCAGCAGCAAAGGACAGGGCACGGGTAATGAGCAGTTCTTC	CASSKGQGTGNEQFF
.	.	TRBJ2-1	TRBV6-1	TGTGCCAGCAGTGCCGGGACGGACCCCTACAATGAGCAGTTCTTC	CASSAGTDPYNEQFF
.	.	TRBJ2-4	TRBV30	TGTGCCTGGAGAGGCCAGCCGAAAAACATTCAGTACTTC	CAWRGQPKNIQYF
.	.	TRBJ1-1	TRBV18	TGTGCCAGCTCAATGCAAGGGCTTTACATGAACACTGAAGCTTTCTTT	CASSMQGLYMNTEAFF
.	few	TRBJ1-1	TRBV29-1	TGCAGCGTTGCGGTTAGGCGGTCGAACACTGAAGCTTTCTTT	CSVAVRRSNTEAFF
.	.	TRBJ1-1	TRBV2	TGTGCCAGCAGTTCAGGGATGAACACTGAAGCTTTCTTT	CASSSGMNTEAFF
.	.	TRBJ2-5	TRBV4-1	TGCGCCAGCAGCCAAGATGACCCCGCAGGCGGGTACTTC	CASSQDDPAGGYF
.	.	TRBJ1-1	TRBV6-5	TGTGCCAGCAGTTACTCGCCCGGGGGGCCGGCTTTCTTT	CASSYSPGGPAFF
.	.	TRBJ2-2	TRBV27	TGTGCCAGCAGCTCCTTAAGCGCCCCGAGCACCGGGGAGCTGTTTTTT	CASSSLSAPSTGELFF
TRBD1	once	TRBJ1-4	TRBV18	TGTGCCAGCTCACTAACCGGGACAGGGGATGAAAAACTGTTTTTT	CASSLTGTGDEKLFF
TRBD2	.	TRBJ2-1	TRBV11-2	TGTGCCAGCAGCCTAGCGGGAGGGCCTGGGGAGCAGTTCTTC	CASSLAGGPGEQFF
.	.	TRBJ1-1	TRBV28	TGTGCCAGCCTTGGCCTCCCGAAAAGTGAAATGAACACTGAAGCTTTCTTT	CASLGLPKSEMNTEAFF
.	.	TRBJ1-2	TRBV11-2	TGTGCCAGCAGCCCTAGTGGAGGGTTTCTTGGCTACACCTTC	CASSPSGGFLGYTF
.	.	TRBJ1-1	TRBV19	TGTGCCAGTAGTTTGTCAGGGCCGAACACTGAAGCTTTCTTT	CASSLSGPNTEAFF
TRBD1	.	TRBJ1-5	TRBV27	TGTGCCAGCAGTTTACCCAGGGGGCGCGAGAAAACGGCCGGTCAGCCCCAGCATTTT	CASSLPRGREKTAGQPQHF
TRBD1	.	TRBJ2-7	TRBV9	TGTGCCAGCAGCGTTGGACAGGGGACCTACGAGCAGTACTTC	CASSVGQGTYEQYF
.	once	TRBJ2-7	TRBV6-1	TGTGCCAGCAGCGAACGGGACTCCCCCTCCTACGAGCAGTACTTC	CASSERDSPSYEQYF
.	.	TRBJ1-2	TRBV4-3	TGCGCCAGCAGCCAAGACCAGGCGGGCTACACCTTC	CASSQDQAGYTF
.	.	TRBJ1-1	TRBV18	TGTGCCAGCTCACCTACTTGGGGGAACACTGAAGCTTTCTTT	CASSPTWGNTEAFF
.	few	TRBJ2-7	TRBV6-1	TGTGCCAGCAGTGGGACAGATCTTAGCGAGCAGTACTTC	CASSGTDLSEQYF
.	.	TRBJ1-2	TRBV5-1	TGCGCCAGCAGCAGGGAGACAGCTAACTATGGCTACACCTTC	CASSRETANYGYTF
.	.	TRBJ1-5	TRBV6-6	TGTGCCAGCAGTCCAACCTCAACCGACAGAAATCAGCCCCAGCATTTT	CASSPTSTDRNQPQHF
.	few	TRBJ1-5	TRBV4-3	TGCGCCAGCAGCCAAGCGCCAGGGGGCAATCAGCCCCAGCATTTT	CASSQAPGGNQPQHF
.	.	TRBJ1-6	TRBV18	TGTGCCAGCTCACCGTCTCAAAATTCACCCCTCCACTTT	CASSPSQNSPLHF
TRBD1	.	TRBJ1-4	TRBV2	TGTGCCAGCAGTAGCGACAGGGGGCCGGGCGAACTGTTTTTT	CASSSDRGPGELFF
.	.	TRBJ2-5	TRBV7-9	TGTGCCAGCAGCATTCCTAGGGGGATATCCCAAGAGACCCAGTACTTC	CASSIPRGISQETQYF
TRBD1	.	TRBJ2-1	TRBV7-2	TGTGCCAGCAGCTCGGGGACAGGGAAGCAGTTCTTC	CASSSGTGKQFF
.	few	TRBJ1-5	TRBV19	TGTGCCAGTAGTCCTCCCCTGACCGATCAGCCCCAGCATTTT	CASSPPLTDQPQHF
.	.	TRBJ2-3	TRBV19	TGTGCCAGTAGTATAGTTGGAGGGCCAGGTACGCAGTATTTT	CASSIVGGPGTQYF
.	.	TRBJ1-1	TRBV28	TGTGCCAGCAGTTCCTCGACCGGGGGCACTGAAGCTTTCTTT	CASSSSTGGTEAFF
.	.	TRBJ2-5	TRBV5-1	TGCGCCAGCAGCTTTAATTCAGACGGGGAGACCCAGTACTTC	CASSFNSDGETQYF
TRBD2	.	TRBJ2-3	TRBV2	TGTGCCAGCAACTCTCTAGCGGAGGCGACAGATACGCAGTATTTT	CASNSLAEATDTQYF
TRBD2	once	TRBJ2-7	TRBV5-1	TGCGCCAGCAGCTTCCTAGCGGGAGTTTCCACCTACGAGCAGTACTTC	CASSFLAGVSTYEQYF
TRBD1	.	TRBJ2-5	TRBV6-1	TGTGCCAGCAGTGAAGGACAGGGGGCTTGGGAGACCCAGTACTTC	CASSEGQGAWETQYF
.	.	TRBJ2-4	TRBV30	TGTGCCTGGAAAGGGCTATTCAAAAACATTCAGTACTTC	CAWKGLFKNIQYF
.	.	TRBJ1-6	TRBV19	TGTGCCAGTACCATGGGGGGTACTGCGTATAATTCACCCCTCCACTTT	CASTMGGTAYNSPLHF
.	.	TRBJ2-5	TRBV30	TGTGCCTGGGGGACGGGGGAGACCCAGTACTTC	CAWGTGETQYF
TRBD1	.	TRBJ1-1	TRBV5-6	TGTGCCAGCAGCTTAGGGGGCCGTAACACTGAAGCTTTCTTT	CASSLGGRNTEAFF
.	.	TRBJ2-2	TRBV2	TGTGCCAGCAGTGAAGTCCCAGACCTTGCGAACACCGGGGAGCTGTTTTTT	CASSEVPDLANTGELFF
.	once	TRBJ1-5	TRBV6-1	TGTGCCAGCAGTCCCGCGGGCAGCAATCAGCCCCAGCATTTT	CASSPAGSNQPQHF
.	once	TRBJ2-5	TRBV19	TGTGCCAGTAGTGTGGCGGCCCAAGAGACCCAGTACTTC	CASSVAAQETQYF
TRBD1	.	TRBJ2-7	TRBV7-2	TGTGCCAGCAACGACCAGACAGGGACCTACGAGCAGTACTTC	CASNDQTGTYEQYF
.	few	TRBJ1-5	TRBV6-6	TGTGCCAGCAGTTACGCGGGGGGAGGACCGCAGCCCCAGCATTTT	CASSYAGGGPQPQHF
TRBD2	.	TRBJ2-3	TRBV7-2	TGTGCCAGCAGCCACCCGAGCGGGAGGGCTTACACAGATACGCAGTATTTT	CASSHPSGRAYTDTQYF
TRBD2	.	TRBJ2-3	TRBV10-1	TGCGCCAGCAGTGGGGGAACCGGGACTAGCGGGCGAGCAGATACGCAGTATTTT	CASSGGTGTSGRADTQYF
TRBD1	.	TRBJ1-6	TRBV7-9	TGTGCCAGCAGTAGAGACAGGGTCTCGGATAATTCACCCCTCCACTTT	CASSRDRVSDNSPLHF